This passage covers 32 T cell receptor beta chains from one sample sequenced in a study of T cell changes during pregnancy in multiple sclerosis. Here immunoSEQ multiplex PCR was the method, and the copy in TCRdb shows in-frame clones only, minus some. The sample lists about 75,000 clones, 85% to 95% occurring once. Sequenced here: CD4+ T cells from peripheral blood mononuclear cells, sampled after pregnancy. These receptors all come from a female donor with multiple sclerosis, enrolled in a pregnancy study.

The chain couples TRBV2 to TRBJ1-6; 8 nucleotides align to TRBD1. CDR1 SNHLY and CDR2 FYNNEI come from the germline V gene. This CDR3 region has 12 residues. The trim removed 8 bases at V and 14 bases at J, leaving 8 bases unmatched. CDR3 in amino acids: CASGQGPETLHF. DNA of the CDR3: TGTGCCAGCGGACAGGGTCCTGAGACCCTCCACTTT. The full variable domain, rest sourced from reference TRBV2 and TRBJ1-6, is EPEVTQTPSHQVTQMGQEVILRCVPISNHLYFYWYRQILGQKVEFLVSFYNNEISEKSEIFDDQFSVERPDGSNFTLKIRSTKLEDSAMYFCASGQGPETLHFGNGTRLTVT.

V usage is TRBV27 and J usage is TRBJ1-1; 9 bases align to TRBD1. CDR3 size: 13 residues. Per the germline V gene, CDR1 is MNHEY and CDR2 is SMNVEV (reference sequence). V lost 7 bases to trimming and J lost 10 bases; unmatched junction nucleotides: 10. CDR3 DNA: TGTGCCAGCACTCCACAGGGGGCGGGCGCAGCTTTCTTT. Translated: CASTPQGAGAAFF.

The rearrangement uses TRBV11-2 and TRBJ1-4, with D perhaps matching TRBD1 (5 bases). The germline V and J ends were trimmed by 5 bases and 12 bases, with 19 bases remaining between them. The V gene's germline CDR1 is SGHAT and CDR2 FQNNGV. The CDR3 is 14 amino acids. Written as DNA, the CDR3 is TGTGCCAGCAGCCTTAGACAGCCCCGAATGGAACTGTTTTTT. Its translation: CASSLRQPRMELFF.

J is TRBJ2-5 and V is TRBV27, with D perhaps matching TRBD2 (6 bases). Germline V CDR1 and CDR2: MNHEY, SMNVEV (reference sequence). The CDR3 length is 16 residues. Trimming removed 3 bases from V and 4 bases from J, with 18 bases in between. As DNA, the CDR3 is TGTGCCAGCAGTTTGGGGGGACCGGCCCCTTTAGAGACCCAGTACTTC. Protein: CASSLGGPAPLETQYF.

The chain joins TRBV15 to TRBJ1-4; D remains ambiguous. Germline values: CDR1 LNHNV, CDR2 YYDKDF (reference sequence). The ends were cut back, 0 bases at V and 8 bases at J, with 7 bases in the middle. The CDR3 is 13 residues long. Here the CDR3 reads CATSRDLEEKLFF. CDR3 coding DNA: TGTGCCACCAGCAGAGATCTAGAGGAAAAACTGTTTTTT.

The chain has TRBV21-1 and TRBJ2-2; the table's TRBD1 call for D was not verified on the DNA. TRBV21-1 has pseudogene status. The CDR3 is made up of 16 amino acids. The CDR3 bases are TGTCCTAAAAGCTCTGTACGGACAGCGAACACCGGGGAGCTGTTTTTT. It codes for CPKSSVRTANTGELFF.

Only one count was recorded for this clone. The chain combines TRBV4-2 with TRBJ2-7, with TRBD2 matching 10 bases. The CDR3 has 17 residues. Germline V gene data show CDR1 as LGHNA and CDR2 as YNFKEQ. Trimming took 1 base from V and 4 from J; bases not matched to a gene: 10. As DNA, the CDR3 is TGTGCCAGCAGCCAAGTCGCTCGGACTAGCGGACCTTACGAGCAGTACTTC. Amino acid sequence: CASSQVARTSGPYEQYF.

V usage is TRBV20-1 and J usage is TRBJ1-4, with D unclear. Germline-derived CDR1 and CDR2 are DFQATT and SNEGSKA (reference sequence). V lost 6 bases and J lost 3, with 5 bases in between. The length of the CDR3 is 11 residues. The CDR3, as DNA: TGCAGTGCCCGGGCTAATGAAAAACTGTTTTTT. Protein: CSARANEKLFF.

The chain uses TRBV5-1 and TRBJ1-2; 9 bases are shared with TRBD1. The CDR3 contains 16 residues. The V gene's germline CDR1 is SGHRS and CDR2 YFSETQ. Trimming removed 3 bases from V and 3 bases from J; junction bases left unmatched: 9. The CDR3 reads CASSSGTGTGDYGYTF. CDR3 DNA sequence: TGCGCCAGCAGCTCCGGGACAGGGACCGGTGACTATGGCTACACCTTC.

The genes are TRBV19 and TRBJ1-2; tentatively, D is TRBD1 (5 bases). V was shortened by 10 bases and J by 2 bases, with 14 bases between the two germline ends. Germline assignment: CDR1 LNHDA and CDR2 SQIVND (reference sequence). The CDR3 is made up of 13 amino acids. The CDR3 sequence: CATRQIPNYGYTF. Written as DNA, the CDR3 is TGTGCCACTCGACAGATCCCCAACTATGGCTACACCTTC.

V gene TRBV19 combines with J gene TRBJ1-2, with D perhaps matching TRBD1 (5 bases). This CDR3 region has 14 residues. The germline V gene encodes CDR1 LNHDA and CDR2 SQIVND (reference sequence). V was trimmed by 7 bases and J by 4 bases, leaving 16 bases between them. CDR3 sequence reads: CASTRVGAAYGYTF. The CDR3 nucleotides are TGTGCCAGTACTCGAGTAGGGGCCGCCTATGGCTACACCTTC.

The chain carries TRBV7-2 and TRBJ2-2; 10 nucleotides agree with TRBD1. Germline V CDR1 and CDR2: SGHTA, FQGNSA. J lost 5 bases, V lost 1 base, and 4 bases had no gene match. The CDR3 totals 16 residues. The CDR3 loop reads CASSLDGTGVTGELFF. The CDR3 nucleotides are TGTGCCAGCAGCTTAGACGGGACAGGGGTAACCGGGGAGCTGTTTTTT.

The V gene is TRBV7-9, the J gene TRBJ1-5, with 7 bases lining up with TRBD1. Trimming removed 5 bases from V and 0 bases from J; junction bases left unmatched: 7. This CDR3 has 16 residues. CDR1 and CDR2 from the germline V gene are SEHNR and FQNEAQ (reference sequence). CDR3 DNA: TGTGCCAGCAGCATGGGGACAGCCTTTAGCAATCAGCCCCAGCATTTT. It is translated as CASSMGTAFSNQPQHF.

In this sample, this clone turned up once. This sequence joins TRBV19 and TRBJ1-2, with TRBD1 matching over 8 bases. Unmatched junction bases numbered 16, after V lost 10 bases and J lost 3 bases. Per germline, CDR1 LNHDA and CDR2 SQIVND (reference sequence). CDR3 length: 16 residues. The DNA of the CDR3 is TGTGCCACCTCCGGGGTAGGACAGGGTATTGACTATGGCTACACCTTC. Translated: CATSGVGQGIDYGYTF.

This clone was detected only a few times. The chain has TRBV7-2 and TRBJ2-7; a possible D gene is TRBD2 (5 bases). Trimming took 5 bases from V and 5 from J, leaving 10 bases between them. This CDR3 has 12 amino acids. In germline, CDR1 is SGHTA, CDR2 FQGNSA. The CDR3 spells CASSHPGNEQYF. Here the CDR3 DNA reads TGTGCCAGCAGCCACCCGGGAAACGAGCAGTACTTC.

The chain recombines TRBV28 with TRBJ2-1, with TRBD2 matching over 11 bases. The CDR3 is 16 residues long. J gave up 5 bases and V 6 bases, and 9 bases lay outside the gene matches. Germline assignment: CDR1 MDHEN and CDR2 SYDVKM. CDR3 region: CASRRTGTSGHNEQFF. In nucleotides, the CDR3 is TGTGCCAGCAGGCGGACCGGGACTAGCGGACACAATGAGCAGTTCTTC.

The chain links TRBV2 to TRBJ1-1; D gene ambiguous. Germline V gene lookup returns CDR1 SNHLY and CDR2 FYNNEI. Trimming pared 4 bases from V and 4 bases from J, leaving 7 bases between. The CDR3 spans 12 residues. The CDR3 loop reads CASSVSGTEAFF. In DNA, the CDR3 is TGTGCCAGCAGTGTGTCCGGCACTGAAGCTTTCTTT.

This clone showed up just a few times. The chain couples TRBV15 to TRBJ2-5; D not resolved. The V and J ends lost 8 bases and 2 bases respectively, with 6 bases between them. This CDR3 comprises 11 residues. Germline lookup yields CDR1 LNHNV and CDR2 YYDKDF (reference sequence). The CDR3 reads CATLQQETQYF. The CDR3 DNA reads as TGTGCCACCTTGCAGCAAGAGACCCAGTACTTC. The entire variable domain, with the rest obtained from reference TRBV15 and TRBJ2-5, is as follows: DAMVIQNPRYQVTQFGKPVTLSCSQTLNHNVMYWYQQKSSQAPKLLFHYYDKDFNNEADTPDNFQSRRPNTSFCFLDIRSPGLGDTAMYLCATLQQETQYFGPGTRLLVL.

This rearrangement joins TRBV9 to TRBJ1-4, with TRBD1 as a possible D gene (5 bases). CDR1 and CDR2 from the germline V gene are SGDLS and YYNGEE. Trimming cost V 4 bases and J 3 bases, with 10 bases left between them. CDR3 length equals 14 residues. The CDR3 DNA sequence: TGTGCCAGCAGCCCCGGGGGATCTAATGAAAAACTGTTTTTT. Its translation: CASSPGGSNEKLFF.

The chain combines TRBV25-1 with TRBJ2-5; no definite D call. This CDR3 has 15 residues. Germline CDR1 and CDR2: MGHDK and SYGVNS. Trimming removed 4 bases from V and 1 base from J, with 13 bases in between. Here the CDR3 DNA reads TGTGCCAGCAGTGCGGCCCTAGGAATCCAAGAGACCCAGTACTTC. This sequence encodes CASSAALGIQETQYF.

V and J are TRBV29-1 and TRBJ2-3; 9 bases agree with TRBD1. In germline, CDR1 is SQVTM, CDR2 ANQGSEA. This CDR3 comprises 14 residues. Losses at the gene ends were 7 bases for V and 0 bases for J; bases not matched to a gene: 5. CDR3 sequence (DNA): TGCAGCGCCGGGGACAGGGTGAGCACAGATACGCAGTATTTT. Protein product: CSAGDRVSTDTQYF.

This clone was observed a few times. The V call is TRBV21-1, the J call TRBJ2-1; the table's D call, TRBD2, has no DNA check behind it. TRBV21-1 is flagged as a pseudogene. CDR3 length equals 17 residues. CDR3 residues: CARREVPEGRPYNEQFF. In DNA form, the CDR3 reads TGTGCCAGAAGGGAGGTTCCGGAGGGCCGCCCCTACAATGAGCAGTTCTTC.

The chain joins TRBV5-4 to TRBJ1-5; D is unresolved. V was shortened by 2 bases and J by 7 bases, with 13 bases between the two germline ends. This CDR3 comprises 14 residues. Germline CDR1 and CDR2: SGHNT and YYREEE (reference sequence). The CDR3 DNA is TGTGCCAGCAGCTTTGGAGGACCCGGGCAGCCCCAGCATTTT. Its translation is CASSFGGPGQPQHF.

This chain uses TRBV5-4 with TRBJ2-7; 8 bases fit TRBD2. CDR1 and CDR2 from the germline V gene are SGHNT and YYREEE (reference sequence). The CDR3 sequence is 17 residues long. Trimming took 4 bases from V and 2 from J; bases not matched to a gene: 14. Here the CDR3 DNA reads TGTGCCAGCAGCAGCTTCCGCGGAGTAGCGGGGCCCTACGAGCAGTACTTC. It codes for CASSSFRGVAGPYEQYF.

This sequence joins TRBV15 and TRBJ2-5; maybe TRBD2 (5 bases). Trimming took off 0 bases at V and 13 bases at J, with 21 bases between the two ends. This CDR3 region has 15 residues. Germline-derived CDR1 and CDR2 are LNHNV and YYDKDF (reference sequence). Here the CDR3 DNA reads TGTGCCACCAGCAGAGATCTTACTCCCGCGGCGGGTCTGTACTTC. Protein sequence: CATSRDLTPAAGLYF.

The V gene is TRBV10-1, the J gene TRBJ1-5; the D gene is possibly TRBD1 (6 bases). Trimming took 0 bases from V and 4 from J, leaving 13 bases between them. This CDR3 contains 16 residues. The germline V gene has CDR1 WNHNN and CDR2 SYGVQD (reference sequence). The CDR3 here is CASSESVRGSNQPQHF. The CDR3 DNA sequence: TGCGCCAGCAGTGAGTCAGTCAGGGGATCAAATCAGCCCCAGCATTTT.

The V call is TRBV5-1, the J call TRBJ2-1; TRBD2 might be the D (6 bases). The CDR3 totals 17 residues. CDR1 and CDR2 (germline): SGHRS, YFSETQ. With 4 bases removed from V and 0 bases from J, the gap between germline ends came to 17 bases. CDR3 sequence reads: CASSATLGSSSYNEQFF. CDR3 DNA: TGCGCCAGCAGCGCTACCCTCGGGAGTAGCTCCTACAATGAGCAGTTCTTC. Full variable domain (missing parts from reference TRBV5-1 and TRBJ2-1): KAGVTQTPRYLIKTRGQQVTLSCSPISGHRSVSWYQQTPGQGLQFLFEYFSETQRNKGNFPGRFSGRQFSNSRSEMNVSTLELGDSALYLCASSATLGSSSYNEQFFGPGTRLTVL.

The chain employs TRBV5-1 and TRBJ2-2; the match to TRBD2 covers 12 bases. V lost 5 bases and J lost 4; bases outside the gene matches: 6. This CDR3 has 16 amino acids. Germline V gene sequence: CDR1 SGHRS, CDR2 YFSETQ. CDR3 nucleotide sequence: TGCGCCAGCAGGGAACTAGCGGGAGGAGTCACCGGGGAGCTGTTTTTT. This encodes CASRELAGGVTGELFF.

The V and J genes are TRBV28 and TRBJ2-3, with D possibly TRBD2 on 5 matching bases. From germline, CDR1 is MDHEN and CDR2 SYDVKM. V was pared by 8 bases and J by 11 bases, with 14 bases between. The CDR3 is 11 amino acids. CDR3 protein: CASLSSGRQYF. The CDR3 nucleotides read TGTGCCAGCCTATCTTCGGGGAGGCAGTATTTT. Variable domain in full (rest from reference TRBV28 and TRBJ2-3): DVKVTQSSRYLVKRTGEKVFLECVQDMDHENMFWYRQDPGLGLRLIYFSYDVKMKEKGDIPEGYSVSREKKERFSLILESASTNQTSMYLCASLSSGRQYFGPGTRLTVL.

The chain links TRBV6-5 to TRBJ1-3; no clear D. V lost 2 bases and J lost 0, with 11 bases in between. CDR1 and CDR2 (germline): MNHEY, SVGAGI. This CDR3 is 16 amino acids long. Here the CDR3 reads CASSYGGPSSGNTIYF. CDR3 sequence (DNA): TGTGCCAGCAGTTACGGAGGGCCGAGCTCTGGAAACACCATATATTTT.

The chain carries TRBV5-1 and TRBJ1-4; D is ambiguous. Germline V gene sequence: CDR1 SGHRS, CDR2 YFSETQ. This CDR3 contains 17 residues. Trimming took off 0 bases at V and 2 bases at J, with 14 bases between the two ends. CDR3 loop: CASSLAAGLSTNEKLFF. The DNA for the CDR3 is TGCGCCAGCAGCTTGGCGGCAGGACTATCGACTAATGAAAAACTGTTTTTT. The entire variable domain, with the rest obtained from reference TRBV5-1 and TRBJ1-4, is as follows: KAGVTQTPRYLIKTRGQQVTLSCSPISGHRSVSWYQQTPGQGLQFLFEYFSETQRNKGNFPGRFSGRQFSNSRSEMNVSTLELGDSALYLCASSLAAGLSTNEKLFFGSGTQLSVL.

The rearrangement links TRBV6-1 to TRBJ2-3; 7 bases line up with TRBD1. The V gene's germline CDR1 is MNHNS and CDR2 SASEGT. The CDR3 contains 15 residues. J gave up 2 bases and V 5 bases, and 7 bases lay outside the gene matches. This CDR3 reads CASSTDRLPTDTQYF. The CDR3 bases are TGTGCCAGCAGTACGGACAGGCTCCCCACAGATACGCAGTATTTT.